This T cell receptor beta chain emerged from a study of blood T cell repertoires in COVID-19. This CDR3 comprises 14 residues. V lost 10 bases, J lost 6 bases, and 11 bases stayed unmatched. Germline loops: CDR1 MGHRA, CDR2 YSYEKL. Clones were sequenced by immunoSEQ multiplex PCR, and TCRdb holds only the in-frame ones, with some missing. Of 160,000 or so clones in the sample, nearly 80% were seen once. The sequence derives from a woman of 80 years or more with acute or convalescent COVID-19. V and J are TRBV4-1 and TRBJ1-5; 8 nucleotides align to TRBD1. Sequencing was done on a sample of peripheral blood. CDR3 loop: CATSLDRGAQPQHF. The CDR3 bases are TGCGCCACTTCACTCGACAGGGGTGCTCAGCCCCAGCATTTT.